This T cell receptor beta chain was recovered during a study of blood T cell repertoires in COVID-19. Across the study: Acute and convalescent COVID-19 samples came from the United States, Italy and Spain. T cells, B-cell-depleted T cells, or PBMCs supplied cDNA or gDNA.

Clones were sequenced by immunoSEQ multiplex PCR, and TCRdb holds only the in-frame ones, with some missing. The sample includes roughly 110,000 clones, about 84% of them seen just once. The germline V gene encodes CDR1 KGHSH and CDR2 LQKENI. The V gene end was trimmed by 2 bases and the J gene end by 2 bases; junction bases not matched to a gene: 5. This CDR3 is built from 15 residues. This sequence was found in a woman aged 60-70 years with acute or convalescent COVID-19. This chain joins TRBV18 and TRBJ2-7; TRBD2 matches at 8 bases. Input material: peripheral blood. CDR3 nucleotide sequence: TGTGCCAGCTCACCATCAAGCGGGAGCCCCTACGAGCAGTACTTC. Translating gives CASSPSSGSPYEQYF.